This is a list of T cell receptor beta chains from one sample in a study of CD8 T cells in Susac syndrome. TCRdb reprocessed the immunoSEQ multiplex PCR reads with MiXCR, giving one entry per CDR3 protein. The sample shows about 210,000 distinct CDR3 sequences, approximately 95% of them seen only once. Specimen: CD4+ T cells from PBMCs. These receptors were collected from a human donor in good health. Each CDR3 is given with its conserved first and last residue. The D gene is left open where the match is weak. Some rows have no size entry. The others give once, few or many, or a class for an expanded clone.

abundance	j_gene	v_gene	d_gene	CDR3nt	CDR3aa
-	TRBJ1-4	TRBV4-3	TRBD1	TGCGCCAGCAGCCAAGAGGGACAGGGGTATGAAAAACTGTTTTTT	CASSQEGQGYEKLFF
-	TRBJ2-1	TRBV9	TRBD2	TGTGCCAGCAGCGTCCAAAGCGGGAGTCGAAACAATGAGCAGTTCTTC	CASSVQSGSRNNEQFF
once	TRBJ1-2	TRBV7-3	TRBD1	TGTGCCAGCAGCCCTAATGGGGGGACAGGTGCCGGGGTTCGGTATGGCTACACCTTC	CASSPNGGTGAGVRYGYTF
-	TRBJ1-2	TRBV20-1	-	TGCAGTGCCGAGAGTACTGGTGGCTACACCTTC	CSAESTGGYTF
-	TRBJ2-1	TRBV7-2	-	TGTGCCAGCAGCCCACGGAGCAATGAGCAGTTCTTC	CASSPRSNEQFF
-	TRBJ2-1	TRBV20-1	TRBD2	TGCAGTGCTATGGGCGGGGGCTCCTACAATGAGCAGTTCTTC	CSAMGGGSYNEQFF
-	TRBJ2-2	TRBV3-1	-	TGTGCCAGCAGCCAACCCGGGGAGCTGTTTTTT	CASSQPGELFF
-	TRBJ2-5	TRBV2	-	TGTGCCAGTGGGGGTAGCTCAGTGGAGACCCAGTACTTC	CASGGSSVETQYF
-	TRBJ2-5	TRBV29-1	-	TGCAGCGTCTCTTCGACAGGTTCTTTTGAGACCCAGTACTTC	CSVSSTGSFETQYF
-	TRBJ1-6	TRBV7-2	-	TGTGCCAGCAGCATCGGACGGAATTCACCCCTCCACTTT	CASSIGRNSPLHF
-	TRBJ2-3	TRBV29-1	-	TGCAGCGTTGGAGGGGGGGATACGCAGTATTTT	CSVGGGDTQYF